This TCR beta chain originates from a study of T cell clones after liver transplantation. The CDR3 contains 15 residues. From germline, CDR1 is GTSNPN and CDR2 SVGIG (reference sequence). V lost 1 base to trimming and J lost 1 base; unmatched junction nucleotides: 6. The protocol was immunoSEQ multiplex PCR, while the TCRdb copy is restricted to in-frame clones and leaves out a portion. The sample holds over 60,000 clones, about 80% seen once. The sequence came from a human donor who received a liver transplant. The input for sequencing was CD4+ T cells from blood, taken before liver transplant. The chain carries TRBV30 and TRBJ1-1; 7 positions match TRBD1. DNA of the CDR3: TGTGCCTGGAGTGCCCCCCGGGACAGGAACACTGAAGCTTTCTTT. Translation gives CAWSAPRDRNTEAFF.